Listed below are T cell receptor beta chains from one sample, sequenced in a study of human T cells and chemical hapten exposure. MiXCR was run by TCRdb on the RACE reads, yielding one entry per CDR3 protein. The repertoire holds 85,000 to 90,000 distinct CDR3 sequences, with around 10% as singletons. Material: whole blood, obtained in connection with sensitization to the hapten diphenylcyclopropenone (DPC). These receptors were collected from a woman aged 35 to 49 with alopecia areata. Some clones in this sample may be carry-over from other donors' samples. Each CDR3 is given with its conserved first and last residue. The D gene is left open where the match is weak. A clone size is listed for some rows: how often the clone was seen (once, few, many), or a class if it is expanded.

j_call | clone_size | d_call | v_call | cdr3_aa | cdr3_nt
TRBJ2-5 | many | TRBD2 | TRBV4-1 | CASSRSRGGREETQYF | TGCGCCAGCAGCCGTTCCCGCGGGGGGAGGGAAGAGACCCAGTACTTC
TRBJ1-1 | . | . | TRBV5-1 | CASSPLTGNTEAFF | TGCGCCAGCAGCCCGTTGACAGGCAACACTGAAGCTTTCTTT
TRBJ2-3 | many | . | TRBV7-2 | CASSLAPGRGRGGRTDTQYF | TGTGCCAGCAGCTTAGCACCCGGCAGGGGGCGGGGGGGCCGGACAGATACGCAGTATTTT
TRBJ2-3 | . | TRBD1 | TRBV5-6 | CASSHIDRVADTQYF | TGTGCCAGCAGCCACATTGACAGGGTTGCAGATACGCAGTATTTT
TRBJ1-4 | many | . | TRBV7-2 | CASSFEWGRVEKLFF | TGTGCCAGCAGCTTTGAGTGGGGAAGGGTTGAAAAACTGTTTTTT
TRBJ2-2 | few | TRBD1 | TRBV6-2/TRBV6-3 | CASSYNRDRINTGELFF | TGTGCCAGCAGTTACAACCGGGACAGGATTAACACCGGGGAGCTGTTTTTT
TRBJ2-3 | . | . | TRBV7-9 | CASGAGARTDTQYF | TGTGCCAGCGGGGCGGGGGCCCGCACAGATACGCAGTATTTT
TRBJ2-2 | few | . | TRBV5-4 | CASSFGGPGGELFF | TGTGCCAGCAGCTTTGGAGGGCCGGGCGGGGAGCTGTTTTTT
TRBJ1-2 | many | . | TRBV28 | CASSLWGEGLYYGYTF | TGTGCCAGCAGTTTATGGGGAGAGGGCTTATACTATGGCTACACCTTC
TRBJ1-4 | . | . | TRBV4-1 | CASSQGPGGFNEKLFF | TGCGCCAGCAGCCAGGGCCCCGGCGGGTTTAATGAAAAACTGTTTTTT
TRBJ2-1 | . | TRBD1 | TRBV7-9 | CASSNRDRGTNEQFF | TGTGCCAGCAGCAACCGGGACAGGGGTACCAATGAGCAGTTCTTC
TRBJ1-2 | few | . | TRBV7-9 | CASSFAGTAIRNGYTF | TGTGCCAGCAGCTTCGCGGGGACGGCCATCAGGAATGGCTACACCTTC
TRBJ2-7 | many | TRBD2 | TRBV5-4 | CAWRGGRTYEQYF | TGTGCCTGGCGGGGGGGGCGGACCTACGAGCAGTACTTC
TRBJ1-2 | many | TRBD1 | TRBV18 | CASSPPATGGNLNYGYTF | TGTGCCAGCTCACCACCGGCAACAGGGGGAAACCTTAACTATGGCTACACCTTC
TRBJ1-1 | many | . | TRBV7-2 | CASSLFSGEMTEAFF | TGTGCCAGCAGCTTATTTTCAGGGGAAATGACTGAAGCTTTCTTT
TRBJ2-1 | many | . | TRBV29-1 | CSVPLIIRSSNEQFF | TGCAGCGTACCTCTGATCATCAGATCTTCCAATGAGCAGTTCTTC
TRBJ2-7 | few | . | TRBV20-1 | CSARPLDSENLYEQYF | TGCAGTGCTAGACCGCTGGACTCCGAGAATCTATACGAGCAGTACTTC
TRBJ2-7 | many | TRBD2 | TRBV11-1 | CASSWSLAGEQYF | TGTGCCAGCAGCTGGAGCCTAGCGGGCGAGCAGTACTTC
TRBJ2-1 | many | TRBD1 | TRBV24-1 | CATSGQGAREQFF | TGTGCCACCAGTGGGCAGGGGGCGCGTGAGCAGTTCTTC
TRBJ2-3 | . | TRBD2 | TRBV7-8 | CASSTRLAPDTQYF | TGTGCCAGCAGCACACGACTAGCGCCAGATACGCAGTATTTT
TRBJ2-2 | . | . | TRBV29-1 | CSVKGRIAGELFF | TGCAGCGTTAAGGGACGGATTGCCGGGGAGCTGTTTTTT
TRBJ2-3 | many | . | TRBV20-1 | CSATRVARTSTDTQYF | TGCAGTGCTACCCGCGTCGCCCGAACTAGCACAGATACGCAGTATTTT
TRBJ1-5 | many | . | TRBV27 | CASSHRERAGPQHF | TGTGCCAGCAGTCACAGGGAACGGGCGGGGCCCCAGCATTTT
TRBJ2-5 | . | TRBD1 | TRBV3-1 | CASSLIGQGGQETQYF | TGTGCCAGCAGCCTAATCGGACAGGGGGGCCAAGAGACCCAGTACTTC
TRBJ2-1 | many | . | TRBV12-3/TRBV12-4 | CASSSQDYLDNEQFF | TGTGCCAGCAGTTCCCAGGATTATCTTGACAATGAGCAGTTCTTC
TRBJ2-1 | . | . | TRBV6-6 | CASSYGEQFF | TGTGCCAGCAGTTACGGTGAGCAGTTCTTC
TRBJ2-7 | . | TRBD1 | TRBV6-5 | CASSPLTGTYEQYF | TGTGCCAGCAGTCCTCTGACAGGGACCTACGAGCAGTACTTC
TRBJ2-1 | . | TRBD2 | TRBV10-3 | CAITSGGTYNEQFF | TGTGCCATTACTAGCGGGGGTACCTACAATGAGCAGTTCTTC
TRBJ2-5 | many | . | TRBV20-1 | CSATGEETQYF | TGCAGTGCTACCGGCGAAGAGACCCAGTACTTC
TRBJ2-2 | few | TRBD2 | TRBV28 | CATISGGANSPGELFF | TGTGCCACCATTAGCGGGGGGGCCAATTCGCCCGGGGAGCTGTTTTTT
TRBJ2-5 | many | . | TRBV7-2 | CASSLAVQETQYF | TGTGCCAGCAGCTTAGCGGTTCAAGAGACCCAGTACTTC
TRBJ2-1 | few | TRBD2 | TRBV6-6 | CASKRGESQFF | TGTGCCAGCAAGCGGGGGGAGTCACAGTTCTTC
TRBJ2-1 | many | . | TRBV7-8 | CASSLVAGTTTRVFF | TGTGCCAGCAGCTTAGTTGCCGGGACCACCACGCGTGTGTTCTTC
TRBJ1-5 | many | . | TRBV2 | CASSVGDYSNQPQHF | TGTGCCAGCAGTGTGGGGGATTATAGCAATCAGCCCCAGCATTTT
TRBJ2-3 | many | . | TRBV29-1 | CSVDKISTDTQYF | TGCAGCGTTGATAAGATTAGCACAGATACGCAGTATTTT
TRBJ1-2 | many | . | TRBV20-1 | CSVPPRGLGYGYTF | TGCAGTGTCCCCCCGCGGGGTTTAGGCTATGGCTACACCTTC
TRBJ1-6 | . | . | TRBV5-1 | CASSFSGGSYNSPLHF | TGCGCCAGCAGCTTCTCGGGCGGCTCCTATAATTCACCCCTCCACTTT
TRBJ2-5 | few | TRBD2 | TRBV10-3 | CAISETGLQETQYF | TGTGCCATCAGTGAGACGGGACTACAAGAGACCCAGTACTTC
TRBJ1-2 | . | . | TRBV29-1 | CSVDGWVWGYTF | TGCAGCGTTGACGGGTGGGTTTGGGGCTACACCTTC
TRBJ1-2 | many | . | TRBV4-2 | CASSQQPDSYGYTF | TGTGCCAGCAGCCAACAACCGGACAGCTATGGCTACACCTTC
TRBJ2-7 | . | TRBD2 | TRBV5-1 | CASSWSLTSGVDYEQYF | TGCGCCAGCAGCTGGAGCCTGACTAGCGGGGTGGACTACGAGCAGTACTTC
TRBJ2-1 | few | . | TRBV5-1 | CASSRGPDNEQFF | TGCGCCAGCAGCCGGGGCCCTGACAATGAGCAGTTCTTC
TRBJ2-7 | . | . | TRBV2 | CASRRDLLTYEQYF | TGTGCCAGCAGGAGGGACCTTCTAACCTACGAGCAGTACTTC